This TCR beta chain was documented in a study of blood T cell repertoires in COVID-19 (dated by TCRdb to 2019 to 2021). About the investigation overall: Samples covering the acute and convalescent phases of COVID-19 were provided by collaborators in the United States, Italy and Spain. HLA class I and class II types, where available, came from metadata supplied by the sample provider rather than from assay-based typing. The repertoires were made available in a free public database intended to serve as a resource for research on the immune response to SARS-CoV-2. Subjects who had been exposed to COVID-19, were actively infected with it, or had recovered from it provided the deeply sampled blood TCRbeta repertoires that made up the dataset. The prospective study material was composed of cDNA or gDNA derived from T cells, B-cell-depleted T cells, or PBMCs. The samples were drawn from two sources: the first 160 participants of the ongoing ImmuneRACE study, and fewer than 1,500 subjects contributed by 6 global collaborators. A de-identified subject ID, COVID-19 status, age in years and sex were almost always included in the sample metadata. The research as a whole found: The quantity of clinical and demographic metadata differed by source and by participant and was supplied without curation.

TCRbeta CDR3 regions were amplified from genomic DNA by means of the immunoSEQ Assay, a bias-controlled multiplex PCR. The original methods were these. The number of nucleated cells in each sample was estimated from the amplification of reference gene primers within the assay. Sequence reads were collapsed and filtered to measure the absolute abundance of every unique TCRbeta CDR3 rearrangement. Productive Simpson clonality was computed per sample as the square root of Simpson's diversity index over productive rearrangements. TCRdb's version of the immuneACCESS table is confined to in-frame rearrangements and falls short of the full clone set. An unresolved V gene accounts for under half of the shortfall where checked; the remainder is of unknown origin. V and J calls and clone size are copied from that table; D and trimming were computed from the DNA. The sample yields approximately 240,000 clones; over 80% were counted once. The ten largest clones capture roughly 1.2% of the sample.

V and J are trimmed by 6 bases and 0 bases, and the gene matches miss 4 bases of the junction. Reading from cysteine to phenylalanine, the CDR3 counts 14 amino acids. Just the 42-base CDR3 DNA is kept, in frame starting at base 1. CDR1 is given as MNHEY and CDR2 as SVGAGI, both from the germline V gene. Regarding this clone: The clone's antigen remains unknown. Within one base of it there is no much larger clone, and no base qualities were kept.

One collaborating source in Seattle enrolled patients while the patients were actively infected and followed the patients over time throughout the course of disease. Collaborating institutions collected whole blood in K2EDTA tubes following their own protocols. For TCRbeta analysis, collaborators shipped samples as frozen whole blood, isolated PBMCs, or DNA extracted from either of those sample types. The sequence joins TRBV6-5 to TRBJ1-1; 7 junctional bases match TRBD1. Sequencing was done on a sample of peripheral blood. The receptor's source is a young woman with COVID-19, enrolled during active disease. The DNA sequence follows: TGTGCCAGCAGGTTGACAGGGATGAACACTGAAGCTTTCTTT. Translation gives CASRLTGMNTEAFF.